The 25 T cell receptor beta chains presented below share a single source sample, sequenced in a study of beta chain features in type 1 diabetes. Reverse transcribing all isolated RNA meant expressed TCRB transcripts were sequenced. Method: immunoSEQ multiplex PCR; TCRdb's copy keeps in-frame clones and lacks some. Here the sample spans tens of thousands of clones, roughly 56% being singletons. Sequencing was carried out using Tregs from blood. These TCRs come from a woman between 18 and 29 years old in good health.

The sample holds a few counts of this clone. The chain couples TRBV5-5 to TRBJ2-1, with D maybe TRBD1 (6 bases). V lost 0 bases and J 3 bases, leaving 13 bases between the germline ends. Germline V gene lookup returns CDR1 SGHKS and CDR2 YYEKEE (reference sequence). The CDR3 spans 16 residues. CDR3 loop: CASSLDGQGLYNEQFF. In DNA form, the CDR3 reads TGTGCCAGCAGCTTGGATGGCCAGGGGCTCTACAATGAGCAGTTCTTC.

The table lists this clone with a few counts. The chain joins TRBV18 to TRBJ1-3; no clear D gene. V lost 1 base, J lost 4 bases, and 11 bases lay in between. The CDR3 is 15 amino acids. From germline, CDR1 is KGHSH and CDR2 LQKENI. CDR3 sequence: CASSPLAGSGNTIYF. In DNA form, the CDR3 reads TGTGCCAGCTCACCACTGGCGGGAAGCGGAAACACCATATATTTT.

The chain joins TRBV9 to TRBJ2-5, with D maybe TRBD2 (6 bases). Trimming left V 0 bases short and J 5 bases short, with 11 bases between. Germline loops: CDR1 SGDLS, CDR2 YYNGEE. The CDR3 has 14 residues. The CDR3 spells CASSVGGLAETQYF. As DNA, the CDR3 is TGTGCCAGCAGCGTAGGCGGGCTAGCGGAGACCCAGTACTTC.

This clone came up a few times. This CDR3 is CSASQNTGELFF. CDR3 bases: TGCAGCGCGAGCCAGAACACCGGGGAGCTGTTTTTT. The gene calls are TRBV29-1 and TRBJ2-2; no clear D. The germline gives CDR1 SQVTM, CDR2 ANQGSEA. The CDR3 sequence is 12 residues long. Trimming pared 7 bases from V and 1 base from J, leaving 7 bases between.

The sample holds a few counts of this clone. The CDR3 loop reads CASSFPGGQYGYTF. Here the CDR3 DNA reads TGTGCCAGCAGTTTTCCCGGGGGGCAATATGGCTACACCTTC. This chain uses TRBV28 with TRBJ1-2, with a tentative D call TRBD1 (6 bases). CDR1 is MDHEN and CDR2 is SYDVKM in the germline V gene. There are 14 residues in the CDR3. The germline V and J ends were trimmed by 3 bases and 5 bases, with 13 bases remaining between them.

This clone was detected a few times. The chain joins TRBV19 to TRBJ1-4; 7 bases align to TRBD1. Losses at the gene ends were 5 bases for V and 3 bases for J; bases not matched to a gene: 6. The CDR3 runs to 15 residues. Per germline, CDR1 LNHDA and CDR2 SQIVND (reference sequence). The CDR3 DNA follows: TGTGCCAGTAGTTACACCGGGACAGCTAATGAAAAACTGTTTTTT. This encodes CASSYTGTANEKLFF.

The CDR3 DNA is TGCAGTGCTAGAGTAGTAAATGAAGCTTTCTTT. Amino acids: CSARVVNEAFF. J is TRBJ1-1 and V is TRBV20-1; D gene ambiguous. Per germline, CDR1 DFQATT and CDR2 SNEGSKA (reference sequence). The length of the CDR3 is 11 residues. Trimming cost V 1 base and J 7 bases, with 7 bases left between them.

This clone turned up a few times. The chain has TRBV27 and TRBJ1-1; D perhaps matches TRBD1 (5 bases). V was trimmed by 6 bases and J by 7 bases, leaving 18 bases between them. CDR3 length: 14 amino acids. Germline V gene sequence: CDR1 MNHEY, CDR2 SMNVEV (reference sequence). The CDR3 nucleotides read TGTGCCAGCAGCCGGGGGGAAGGGATGAGTGAAGCTTTCTTT. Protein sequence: CASSRGEGMSEAFF.

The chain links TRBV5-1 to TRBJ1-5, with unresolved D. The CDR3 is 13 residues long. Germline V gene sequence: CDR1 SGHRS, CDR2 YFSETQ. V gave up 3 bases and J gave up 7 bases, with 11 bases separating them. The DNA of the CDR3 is TGCGCCAGCAGCTGGGCTCCACAACAGCCCCAGCATTTT. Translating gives CASSWAPQQPQHF.

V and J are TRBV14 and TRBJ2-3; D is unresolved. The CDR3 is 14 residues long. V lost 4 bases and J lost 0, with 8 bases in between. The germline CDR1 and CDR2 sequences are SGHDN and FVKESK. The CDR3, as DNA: TGTGCCAGCAGCCCCCTGGGCAGCACAGATACGCAGTATTTT. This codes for CASSPLGSTDTQYF.

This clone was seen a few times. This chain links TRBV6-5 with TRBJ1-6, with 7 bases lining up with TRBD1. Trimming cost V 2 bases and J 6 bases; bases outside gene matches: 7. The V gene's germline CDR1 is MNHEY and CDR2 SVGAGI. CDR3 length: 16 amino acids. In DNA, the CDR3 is TGTGCCAGCAGTTACACGGGCAGGGGGACTAATTCACCCCTCCACTTT. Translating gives CASSYTGRGTNSPLHF.

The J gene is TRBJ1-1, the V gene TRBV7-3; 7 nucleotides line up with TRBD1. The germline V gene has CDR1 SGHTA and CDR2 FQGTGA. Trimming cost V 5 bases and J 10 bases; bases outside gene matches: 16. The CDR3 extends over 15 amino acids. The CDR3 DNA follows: TGTGCCAGCAGCCCGAGAACAGGGGACATTAAAGGAGCTTTCTTT. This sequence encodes CASSPRTGDIKGAFF.

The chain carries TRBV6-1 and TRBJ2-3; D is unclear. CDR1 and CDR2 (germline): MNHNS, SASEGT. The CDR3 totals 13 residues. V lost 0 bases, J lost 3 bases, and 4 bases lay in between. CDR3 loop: CASSEARTDTQYF. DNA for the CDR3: TGTGCCAGCAGTGAAGCGCGAACAGATACGCAGTATTTT.

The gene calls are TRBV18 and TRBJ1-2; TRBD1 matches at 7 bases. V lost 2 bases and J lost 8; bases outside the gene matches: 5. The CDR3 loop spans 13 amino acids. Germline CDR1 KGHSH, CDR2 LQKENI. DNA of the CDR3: TGTGCCAGCTCACCAGAGACAGGGCTAGGCTACACCTTC. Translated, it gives CASSPETGLGYTF.

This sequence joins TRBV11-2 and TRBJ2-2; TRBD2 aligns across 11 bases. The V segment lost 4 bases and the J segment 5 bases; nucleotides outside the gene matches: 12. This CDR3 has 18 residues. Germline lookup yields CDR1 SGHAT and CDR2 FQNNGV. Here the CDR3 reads CASSSQGLAGKSTGELFF. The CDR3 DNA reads TGTGCCAGCAGCTCCCAAGGACTAGCGGGCAAATCTACCGGGGAGCTGTTTTTT.

CDR3 DNA sequence: TGCGCCAGCAGCTTGGGACTAGCGGGACTTCCCCCCTACAATGAGCAGTTCTTC. Its translation: CASSLGLAGLPPYNEQFF. This rearrangement joins TRBV5-1 to TRBJ2-1; 11 bases line up with TRBD2. Germline V CDR1 and CDR2: SGHRS, YFSETQ. The CDR3 consists of 18 residues. With 0 bases clipped from V and 2 bases from J, the junction kept 7 bases outside the gene matches. Full variable domain (rest looked up from reference TRBV5-1 and TRBJ2-1): KAGVTQTPRYLIKTRGQQVTLSCSPISGHRSVSWYQQTPGQGLQFLFEYFSETQRNKGNFPGRFSGRQFSNSRSEMNVSTLELGDSALYLCASSLGLAGLPPYNEQFFGPGTRLTVL.

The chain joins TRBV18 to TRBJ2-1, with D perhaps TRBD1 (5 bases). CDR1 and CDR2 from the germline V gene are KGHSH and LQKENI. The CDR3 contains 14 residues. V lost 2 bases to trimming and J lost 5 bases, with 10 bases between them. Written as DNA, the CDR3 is TGTGCCAGCTCACCAGGATTACAGGACAATGAGCAGTTCTTC. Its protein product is CASSPGLQDNEQFF.

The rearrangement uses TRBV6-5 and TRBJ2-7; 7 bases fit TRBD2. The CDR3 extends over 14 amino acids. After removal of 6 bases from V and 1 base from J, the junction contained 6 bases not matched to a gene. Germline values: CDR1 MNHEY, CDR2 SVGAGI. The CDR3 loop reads CASRDSGRSYEQYF. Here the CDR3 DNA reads TGTGCCAGCAGAGATAGCGGGCGTTCCTACGAGCAGTACTTC.

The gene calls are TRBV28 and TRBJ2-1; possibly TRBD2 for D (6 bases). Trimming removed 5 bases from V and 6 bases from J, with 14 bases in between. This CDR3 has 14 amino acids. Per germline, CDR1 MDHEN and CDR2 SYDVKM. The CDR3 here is CASSPNGGRNEQFF. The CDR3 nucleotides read TGTGCCAGCAGTCCCAACGGGGGTCGCAATGAGCAGTTCTTC.

The DNA of the CDR3 is TGCGCCAGCAGCTTGGTAGGGGGCCGGACTGAAGCTTTCTTT. As protein: CASSLVGGRTEAFF. The chain joins TRBV5-1 to TRBJ1-1; 7 nucleotides line up with TRBD1. This CDR3 contains 14 residues. Looked up from germline, CDR1 is SGHRS and CDR2 is YFSETQ. The V and J ends lost 0 bases and 5 bases, in that order; junction bases with no gene match: 4.

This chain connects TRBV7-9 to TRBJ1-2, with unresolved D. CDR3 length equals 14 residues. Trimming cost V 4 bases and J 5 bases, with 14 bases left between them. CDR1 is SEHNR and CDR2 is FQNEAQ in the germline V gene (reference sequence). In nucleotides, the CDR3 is TGTGCCAGCAGCTACGACACCTCAGTGTATGGCTACACCTTC. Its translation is CASSYDTSVYGYTF. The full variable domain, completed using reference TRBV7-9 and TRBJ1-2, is DTGVSQNPRHKITKRGQNVTFRCDPISEHNRLYWYRQTLGQGPEFLTYFQNEAQLEKSRLLSDRFSAERPKGSFSTLEIQRTEQGDSAMYLCASSYDTSVYGYTFGSGTRLTVV.

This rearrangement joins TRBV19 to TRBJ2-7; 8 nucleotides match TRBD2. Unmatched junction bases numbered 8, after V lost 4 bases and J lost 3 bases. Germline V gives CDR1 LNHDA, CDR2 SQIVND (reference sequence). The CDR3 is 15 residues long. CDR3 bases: TGTGCCAGTAGTAAAATAGCGGGAATGGACTACGAGCAGTACTTC. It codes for CASSKIAGMDYEQYF. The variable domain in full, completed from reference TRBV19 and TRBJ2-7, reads DGGITQSPKYLFRKEGQNVTLSCEQNLNHDAMYWYRQDPGQGLRLIYYSQIVNDFQKGDIAEGYSVSREKKESFPLTVTSAQKNPTAFYLCASSKIAGMDYEQYFGPGTRLTVT.

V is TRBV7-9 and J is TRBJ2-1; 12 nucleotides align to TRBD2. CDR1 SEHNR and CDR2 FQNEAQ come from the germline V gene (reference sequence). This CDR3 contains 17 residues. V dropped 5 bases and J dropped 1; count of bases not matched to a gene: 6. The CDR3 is CASSLWTSGASYNEQFF. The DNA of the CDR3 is TGTGCCAGCAGCCTCTGGACTAGCGGGGCGTCCTACAATGAGCAGTTCTTC.

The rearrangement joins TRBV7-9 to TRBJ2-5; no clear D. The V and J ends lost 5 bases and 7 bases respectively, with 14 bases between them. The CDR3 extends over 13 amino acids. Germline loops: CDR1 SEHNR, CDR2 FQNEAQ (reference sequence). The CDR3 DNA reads TGTGCCAGCAGCCTAGAACGCCTAGGGACCCAGTACTTC. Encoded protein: CASSLERLGTQYF.

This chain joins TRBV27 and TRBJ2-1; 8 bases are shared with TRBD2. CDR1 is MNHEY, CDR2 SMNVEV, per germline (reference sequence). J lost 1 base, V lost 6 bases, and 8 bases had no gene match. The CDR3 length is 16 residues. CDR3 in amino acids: CASSRVQRESYNEQFF. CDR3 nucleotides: TGTGCCAGCAGCCGCGTCCAGCGGGAGTCCTACAATGAGCAGTTCTTC.